The 18 T cell receptor beta chains below were found in one sample sequenced in a study of cytomegalovirus exposure and HLA in healthy donors. This table comes from immunoSEQ multiplex PCR, and its TCRdb copy is limited to in-frame clones, with some not included. The table records 90,000 to 120,000 clones, approximately 85% of them present only once. The specimen sequenced was PBMCs. Every receptor here comes from a young woman in good health and CMV-seronegative.

This clone was found once. The V gene is TRBV2, the J gene TRBJ2-2; 7 bases are a match to TRBD1. The CDR3 covers 12 residues. Trimming at V came to 8 bases and at J to 6 bases, leaving 3 bases not matched to a gene. From germline, CDR1 is SNHLY and CDR2 FYNNEI. CDR3 bases: TGTGCCAGCGGAGGACAGGCCGGGGAGCTGTTTTTT. The encoded protein is CASGGQAGELFF.

This clone occurred once. This chain uses TRBV28 with TRBJ1-6; D is perhaps TRBD1 (6 bases). Trimming took 1 base from V and 7 from J, leaving 11 bases between them. The CDR3 loop spans 15 amino acids. Germline loops: CDR1 MDHEN, CDR2 SYDVKM. Here the CDR3 reads CASSLLQTGNSPLHF. The CDR3 DNA reads TGTGCCAGCAGTTTATTACAGACAGGCAATTCACCCCTCCACTTT.

This chain links TRBV25-1 with TRBJ2-6, with 7 bases matching TRBD1. In germline, CDR1 is MGHDK, CDR2 SYGVNS. V lost 5 bases, J lost 4 bases, and 5 bases stayed unmatched. The CDR3 contains 15 residues. CDR3 in amino acids: CASSSTGQGANVLTF. The CDR3 DNA is TGTGCCAGCAGTTCGACAGGGCAAGGGGCCAACGTCCTGACTTTC.

This chain links TRBV6-5 with TRBJ1-2, with TRBD1 identical over 7 bases. The V gene's germline CDR1 is MNHEY and CDR2 SVGAGI. Losses at the gene ends were 6 bases for V and 8 bases for J; bases not matched to a gene: 6. This CDR3 contains 12 residues. The chain's CDR3 is CASRFTGDGYTF. The CDR3 nucleotides are TGTGCCAGCAGATTTACAGGGGACGGCTACACCTTC.

V is TRBV2 and J is TRBJ1-6, with 10 nucleotides matching TRBD1. Unmatched junction bases numbered 8, after V lost 5 bases and J lost 7 bases. Germline V gene sequence: CDR1 SNHLY, CDR2 FYNNEI. The CDR3 length is 16 residues. The CDR3 bases are TGTGCCAGCAGTCGACAGGGGGCCGGGTACAATTCACCCCTCCACTTT. Encoded protein: CASSRQGAGYNSPLHF.

The genes are TRBV6-6 and TRBJ1-1; D perhaps matches TRBD1 (6 bases). This CDR3 spans 12 amino acids. Trimming stripped 6 bases from V and 6 bases from J, with 11 bases between. The germline gives CDR1 MNHNY, CDR2 SVGAGI (reference sequence). In DNA form, the CDR3 reads TGTGCCAGCAGGCTAGAGGGGGCTGAAGCTTTCTTT. This gives the protein CASRLEGAEAFF.

The rearrangement links TRBV2 to TRBJ1-2, with unresolved D. The V gene's germline CDR1 is SNHLY and CDR2 FYNNEI. Trimming cost V 4 bases and J 1 base, with 13 bases left between them. CDR3 length equals 15 residues. The CDR3 protein is CASSGAPLSNYGYTF. The CDR3 bases are TGTGCCAGCAGTGGTGCGCCATTAAGTAACTATGGCTACACCTTC.

In its sample, this clone was seen many times. V usage is TRBV7-9 and J usage is TRBJ1-1, with D perhaps TRBD1 (6 bases). Germline V gene data show CDR1 as SEHNR and CDR2 as FQNEAQ (reference sequence). Trimming removed 4 bases from V and 3 bases from J, with 15 bases in between. This CDR3 comprises 15 residues. This CDR3 is CASSYREAGHTEAFF. The CDR3 DNA is TGTGCCAGCAGCTACAGGGAAGCAGGGCACACTGAAGCTTTCTTT.

The V gene is TRBV5-5, the J gene TRBJ1-4, with D maybe TRBD1 (5 bases). In germline, CDR1 is SGHKS, CDR2 YYEKEE (reference sequence). This CDR3 is built from 13 residues. V was cut by 5 bases and J by 8 bases, with 13 bases left in between. In DNA form, the CDR3 reads TGTGCCAGCAGTCCTTGGCGGGGGGAAAAACTGTTTTTT. This codes for CASSPWRGEKLFF.

The chain carries TRBV27 and TRBJ1-2, with TRBD1 as a possible D gene (5 bases). V lost 1 base to trimming and J lost 2 bases, with 8 bases between them. The CDR3 is 14 amino acids. CDR1 and CDR2 (germline): MNHEY, SMNVEV (reference sequence). The DNA of the CDR3 is TGTGCCAGCAGTTTATGGGCAGGGAACTATGGCTACACCTTC. Encoded protein: CASSLWAGNYGYTF.

The rearrangement joins TRBV2 to TRBJ2-7; a possible D gene is TRBD2 (6 bases). The CDR3 length is 11 residues. CDR1 is SNHLY, CDR2 FYNNEI, per germline. V was trimmed by 6 bases and J by 4 bases, leaving 7 bases between them. The DNA for the CDR3 is TGTGCCAGCAGGGGGGGTTACGAGCAGTACTTC. It translates to CASRGGYEQYF.

The chain couples TRBV7-9 to TRBJ2-6; no firm D call. This CDR3 has 14 residues. In germline, CDR1 is SEHNR, CDR2 FQNEAQ (reference sequence). Trimming removed 5 bases at V and 0 bases at J, with 5 bases between. The chain's CDR3 is CASSTNSGANVLTF. DNA of the CDR3: TGTGCCAGCAGCACAAACTCTGGGGCCAACGTCCTGACTTTC.

The V gene is TRBV7-6, the J gene TRBJ2-2, with a weak D call TRBD1 (6 bases). The CDR3 is 17 amino acids. Germline CDR1 and CDR2: SGHVS and FNYEAQ. The ends were cut back, 1 base at V and 0 bases at J, with 12 bases in the middle. CDR3 sequence reads: CASSLVVAGANTGELFF. The CDR3 DNA sequence: TGTGCCAGCAGCTTAGTGGTGGCAGGGGCGAACACCGGGGAGCTGTTTTTT.

The chain links TRBV10-3 to TRBJ2-7; no clear D. Germline CDR1 ENHRY, CDR2 SYGVKD. V was pared by 3 bases and J by 3 bases, with 6 bases between. This CDR3 contains 12 residues. The CDR3 is CAISDSHYEQYF. CDR3 bases: TGTGCCATCAGTGATTCCCACTACGAGCAGTACTTC.

This clone occurred once. V and J are TRBV2 and TRBJ1-1; D remains ambiguous. Trimming took off 8 bases at V and 1 base at J, with 8 bases between the two ends. Germline values: CDR1 SNHLY, CDR2 FYNNEI. The CDR3 covers 12 residues. DNA of the CDR3: TGTGCCAGCGAAGAGCAGAACACTGAAGCTTTCTTT. Amino acids: CASEEQNTEAFF.

The count of this clone is one. V usage is TRBV5-4 and J usage is TRBJ1-5; 7 positions match TRBD1. Germline trimming cut 2 bases from V and 7 bases from J; bases unmatched to any gene: 9. This CDR3 has 15 residues. The germline gives CDR1 SGHNT, CDR2 YYREEE (reference sequence). The CDR3 DNA follows: TGTGCCAGCAGCTTCCGGGACAGTTATAACCAGCCCCAGCATTTT. It codes for CASSFRDSYNQPQHF.

The rearrangement uses TRBV25-1 and TRBJ2-3, with D possibly being TRBD2 (6 bases). V was cut by 2 bases and J by 2 bases, with 14 bases left in between. CDR3 length: 16 amino acids. CDR1 and CDR2 from the germline V gene are MGHDK and SYGVNS. The DNA of the CDR3 is TGTGCCAGCAGTGAAGGGACGGACTACTACACAGATACGCAGTATTTT. Its protein product is CASSEGTDYYTDTQYF.

This clone was found once. The genes are TRBV5-4 and TRBJ1-1; 9 bases map to TRBD1. The V segment lost 0 bases and the J segment 9 bases; nucleotides outside the gene matches: 6. The length of the CDR3 is 14 residues. Germline CDR1 is SGHNT and CDR2 is YYREEE (reference sequence). CDR3 loop: CASSLGTGAEKAFF. CDR3 in DNA: TGTGCCAGCAGCTTGGGGACAGGGGCCGAGAAAGCTTTCTTT.